Shown below are 7 T cell receptor beta chains from a single sample sequenced in a study of blood T cells in healthy people across ages. PCR was performed a second time for 7 to 11 cycles using a sample-barcoded 5' primer and a J-beta primer mix. TCRdb used MiXCR to reprocess the 5' RACE reads, holding one entry per CDR3 protein. The table lists 850,000 to 1,300,000 distinct CDR3 sequences, 40% to 50% of them singletons. The material sequenced was blood. These receptors all stem from a woman aged 55 to 70 in good health.

The chain joins TRBV5-1 to TRBJ2-4; no clear D. The J call is in doubt because the DNA end fits TRBJ2-7 better. There are 16 residues in the CDR3. Germline V gene sequence: CDR1 SGHRS, CDR2 YFSETQ. The CDR3 region has the DNA TGCGCCAGCAGCTTGGTTATGGCGGCAGCAGCCTACGAGCAGTACTTC. Residues: CASSLVMAAAAYEQYF.

This rearrangement joins TRBV27 to TRBJ1-2; D is possibly TRBD1 (5 bases). The V gene lost 6 bases and the J gene lost 4 bases, with 9 bases spanning the gap. The CDR3 sequence is 12 residues long. The germline V gene has CDR1 MNHEY and CDR2 SMNVEV (reference sequence). The CDR3 region is CASRSGTYGYTF. The DNA of the CDR3 is TGTGCCAGCAGATCCGGGACCTATGGCTACACCTTC.

The V call is TRBV4-1, the J call TRBJ2-2; tentative D call: TRBD2 (5 bases). The CDR3 has 15 residues. Germline V gene sequence: CDR1 MGHRA, CDR2 YSYEKL. Trimming removed 1 base at V and 8 bases at J, with 14 bases between. The DNA for the CDR3 is TGCGCCAGCAGCCAAGGGAGGTACGGCACTGGGGAGCTGTTTTTT. Residues: CASSQGRYGTGELFF.

For this clonotype: The junction departs from germline at one end; a sequencing error may be responsible. V gene TRBV5-1 combines with J gene TRBJ2-1; TRBD2 agrees at 10 bases. This CDR3 has 18 residues. Looked up from germline, CDR1 is SGHRS and CDR2 is YFSETQ. CDR3 amino acids: CAGSLKKREGYTNNEQFF. DNA for the CDR3: TGCGCCGGCAGCTTAAAGAAGCGGGAGGGCTATACCAACAATGAGCAGTTCTTC.

This sequence joins TRBV12-3 or TRBV12-4 and TRBJ2-4; tentative D call: TRBD1 (5 bases). V was clipped by 8 bases and J by 2 bases, with 10 bases between them. This CDR3 region has 13 residues. In DNA, the CDR3 is TGTGCCAGCGTAAGGGGAACCAAAAACATTCAGTACTTC. This sequence encodes CASVRGTKNIQYF.

The rearrangement uses TRBV5-1 and TRBJ2-3; 7 positions match TRBD2. From germline, CDR1 is SGHRS and CDR2 YFSETQ. Losses at the gene ends were 3 bases for V and 4 bases for J; bases not matched to a gene: 5. CDR3 length: 14 residues. For the CDR3, the DNA is TGCGCCAGCAGCTCCGGGACTACTGCAGATACGCAGTATTTT. Its protein product is CASSSGTTADTQYF.

The chain uses TRBV5-6 and TRBJ2-7; D uncertain. V shed 4 bases and J shed 7 bases, with 21 bases lying between them. The germline V gene encodes CDR1 SGHDT and CDR2 YYEEEE. The CDR3 covers 15 residues. The CDR3 is CASSRRVSANNEQYF. The CDR3 nucleotides read TGTGCCAGCAGCCGCCGGGTGAGCGCAAACAATGAGCAGTACTTC. The entire variable domain, with the rest obtained from reference TRBV5-6 and TRBJ2-7, is as follows: DAGVTQSPTHLIKTRGQQVTLRCSPKSGHDTVSWYQQALGQGPQFIFQYYEEEERQRGNFPDRFSGHQFPNYSSELNVNALLLGDSALYLCASSRRVSANNEQYFGPGTRLTVT.